The clone carrying this T cell receptor (beta chain) was detected a few times. Its specificity is unknown. CDR1 and CDR2 from the germline V gene are KGHSY and FQNENV. The CDR3 consists of 20 residues. Trimming removed 4 bases from V and 3 bases from J; junction bases left unmatched: 13. This specimen comes from a study of cytomegalovirus exposure and HLA in healthy donors. Study outcomes and limitations: DRB1 had the most TCR associations and HLA-C the fewest, a later analysis found, with rates varying by HLA locus. Presence/absence analyses took donor sequencing depth as roughly uniform. In a later analysis, HLA-associated beta chains showed higher expansion and lower generation probabilities than comparable chains. There were reportedly fewer N-insertions in an Asian-associated ancestry cluster than the approximately 640-donor mean, in a later analysis.

Both 60 Vbeta primers and 13 Jbeta primers went into the PCR. Profiling relied on immunoSEQ multiplex PCR, and the TCRdb table lists in-frame clones only, not all of them. Of 70,000 to 100,000 clones in the sample, more than 55% were seen once. Source material: PBMCs. The chain has TRBV16 and TRBJ2-1; 15 bases are shared with TRBD2. The receptor's source is a woman aged 45-65 years in good health and CMV-seropositive. Here the CDR3 DNA reads TGTGCCAGCAGCCCCCGGTCCGGGACTAGCGGGGGGACCATCTACAATGAGCAGTTCTTC. Residues: CASSPRSGTSGGTIYNEQFF.